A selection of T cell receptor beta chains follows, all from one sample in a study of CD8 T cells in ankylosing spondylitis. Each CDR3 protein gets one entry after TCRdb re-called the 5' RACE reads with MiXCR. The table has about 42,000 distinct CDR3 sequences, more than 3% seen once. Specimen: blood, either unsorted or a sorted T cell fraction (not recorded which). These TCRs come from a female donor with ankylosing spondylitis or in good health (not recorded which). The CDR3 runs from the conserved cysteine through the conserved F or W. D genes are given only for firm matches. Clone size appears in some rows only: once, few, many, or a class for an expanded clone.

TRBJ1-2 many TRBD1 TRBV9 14 CASNPTGVGYGYTF TGTGCCAGCAATCCCACAGGGGTGGGCTATGGCTACACCTTC
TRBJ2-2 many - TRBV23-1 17 CASSQWTGGSGTGELFF TGCGCCAGCAGTCAATGGACAGGTGGAAGCGGGACCGGGGAGCTGTTTTTT
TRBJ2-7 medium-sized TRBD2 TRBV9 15 CASSVGSGASYEQYF TGTGCCAGCAGCGTAGGCAGCGGGGCCTCCTACGAGCAGTACTTC
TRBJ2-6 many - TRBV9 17 CASSVVAISSGANVLTF TGTGCCAGCAGCGTTGTGGCCATAAGCTCTGGGGCCAACGTCCTGACTTTC
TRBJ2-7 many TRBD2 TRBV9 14 CASSSGGGSYEQYF TGTGCCAGCAGCTCCGGGGGGGGCTCCTACGAGCAGTACTTC
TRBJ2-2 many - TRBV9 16 CASSVAPNRNTGELFF TGTGCCAGCAGCGTAGCCCCTAACAGAAACACCGGGGAGCTGTTTTTT
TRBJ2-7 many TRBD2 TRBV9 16 CASSVGVSGGIYEQYF TGTGCCAGCAGCGTAGGTGTTAGCGGGGGTATCTACGAGCAGTACTTC
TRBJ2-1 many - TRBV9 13 CASSDGLYNEQFF TGTGCCAGCAGCGACGGCCTCTACAATGAGCAGTTCTTC
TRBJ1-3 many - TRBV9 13 CASSVNDENTIYF TGTGCCAGCAGCGTCAACGACGAGAACACCATATATTTT
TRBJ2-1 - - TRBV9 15 CASSAPSPAPNEQFF TGTGCCAGCAGCGCCCCCTCGCCCGCCCCCAATGAGCAGTTCTTC
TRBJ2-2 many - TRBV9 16 CASSVASVTNTGELFF TGTGCCAGCAGCGTAGCGTCCGTAACGAACACCGGGGAGCTGTTTTTT
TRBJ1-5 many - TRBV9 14 CASSVDQGPQPQHF TGTGCCAGCAGCGTAGACCAGGGCCCCCAGCCCCAGCATTTT
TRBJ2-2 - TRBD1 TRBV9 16 CASSIGQGTNTGELFF TGTGCCAGCAGCATCGGACAGGGGACGAACACCGGGGAGCTGTTTTTT
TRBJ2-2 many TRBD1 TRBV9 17 CASSVDRGFANTGELFF TGTGCCAGCAGCGTAGACAGGGGGTTCGCGAACACCGGGGAGCTGTTTTTT
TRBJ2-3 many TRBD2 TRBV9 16 CASSARTSGGQNTQYF TGTGCCAGCAGCGCGCGGACTAGCGGGGGGCAAAATACGCAGTATTTT
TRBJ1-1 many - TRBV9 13 CASSREVFAEAFF TGTGCCAGCAGCCGTGAGGTATTCGCTGAAGCTTTCTTT
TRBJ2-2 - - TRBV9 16 CASSVEAGPNTGELFF TGTGCCAGCAGCGTAGAGGCAGGCCCTAACACCGGGGAGCTGTTTTTT
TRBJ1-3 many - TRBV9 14 CASSVDSSGNTIYF TGTGCCAGCAGCGTAGATTCCTCTGGAAACACCATATATTTT
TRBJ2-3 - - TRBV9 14 CASSAQGLTDTQYF TGTGCCAGCAGCGCACAGGGTCTCACAGATACGCAGTATTTT
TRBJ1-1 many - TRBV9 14 CASSVEGGNTEAFF TGTGCCAGCAGCGTAGAAGGGGGGAACACTGAAGCTTTCTTT
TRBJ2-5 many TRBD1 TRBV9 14 CASSHRDRQETQYF TGTGCCAGCAGCCACCGGGACAGACAAGAGACCCAGTACTTC
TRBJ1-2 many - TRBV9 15 CASSARGSLLPDYTF TGTGCCAGCAGCGCAAGGGGGTCCCTCCTGCCTGACTACACCTTC
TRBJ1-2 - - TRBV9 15 CASTVTSDPAYGYAF TGTGCCAGCACCGTTACGTCGGACCCTGCATATGGCTACGCCTTC
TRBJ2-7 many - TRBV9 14 CASSVEALTYEQYF TGTGCCAGCAGCGTAGAGGCACTGACCTACGAGCAGTACTTC
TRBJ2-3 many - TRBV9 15 CASSGRGTLTDTQYF TGTGCCAGTTCTGGGCGGGGTACACTCACAGATACGCAGTATTTT
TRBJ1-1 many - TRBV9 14 CASSATFSGTEAFF TGTGCCAGCAGCGCCACTTTTTCGGGCACTGAAGCTTTCTTT
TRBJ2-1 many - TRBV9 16 CASSVGSGGAYNEQFF TGTGCCAGCAGCGTAGGAAGCGGCGGAGCCTACAATGAGCAGTTCTTC
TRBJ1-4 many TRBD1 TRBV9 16 CASSRTGVLSNEKLFF TGTGCCAGCTCGAGAACAGGGGTTTTGTCTAATGAAAAACTGTTTTTT
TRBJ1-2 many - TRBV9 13 CASSFPSGTGYTF TGTGCCAGCAGCTTCCCCTCGGGGACTGGCTACACCTTC
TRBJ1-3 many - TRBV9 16 CASSVEPQLSGNTIYF TGTGCCAGCAGCGTAGAACCTCAACTCTCTGGAAACACCATATATTTT
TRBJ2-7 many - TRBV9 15 CASSVGISGSYEQYF TGTGCCAGCAGCGTAGGGATTAGTGGATCCTACGAGCAGTACTTC
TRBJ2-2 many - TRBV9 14 CASSNPGDTGELFF TGTGCCAGCAGCAACCCAGGGGACACCGGGGAGCTGTTTTTT
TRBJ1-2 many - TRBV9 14 CASSAAQKGDGYTF TGTGCCAGCAGCGCGGCCCAAAAGGGGGATGGCTACACCTTC
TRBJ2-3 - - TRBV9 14 CASSVRDRTDTQYF TGTGCCAGCAGCGTAAGAGACAGAACAGATACGCAGTATTTT
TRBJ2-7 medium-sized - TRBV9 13 CASSVTGDYEQYF TGTGCCAGCAGCGTAACGGGCGACTACGAGCAGTACTTC
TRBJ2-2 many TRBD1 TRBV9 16 CASSVTDRVGTGELFF TGTGCCAGCAGCGTAACGGACAGGGTAGGCACCGGGGAGCTGTTTTTT
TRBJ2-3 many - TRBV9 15 CASSATGGATDTQYF TGTGCCAGCAGCGCGACCGGGGGCGCGACAGATACGCAGTATTTT
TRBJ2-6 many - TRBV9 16 CASSVGMGSGANVLTF TGTGCCAGCAGCGTAGGGATGGGCTCTGGGGCCAACGTCCTGACTTTC
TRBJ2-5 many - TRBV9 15 CASSATSMSSETQYF TGTGCCAGCAGCGCGACTAGTATGAGTTCTGAGACCCAGTACTTC
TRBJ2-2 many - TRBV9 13 CASSRENTGELFF TGTGCCAGCAGCCGGGAGAACACCGGGGAGCTGTTTTTT
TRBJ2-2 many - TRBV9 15 CATAKGHTNTGELFF TGTGCCACCGCAAAGGGACACACCAACACCGGGGAGCTGTTTTTT
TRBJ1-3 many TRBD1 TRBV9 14 CASSVSRGGNTIYF TGTGCCAGCAGCGTAAGCAGGGGGGGAAACACCATATATTTT
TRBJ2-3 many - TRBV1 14 CTSSPRISTDTQYF TGCACCAGCAGCCCGCGGATTAGCACAGATACGCAGTATTTT
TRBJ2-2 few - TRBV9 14 CASSVVVGHGELFF TGTGCCAGCAGCGTAGTTGTGGGGCACGGGGAGCTGTTTTTT
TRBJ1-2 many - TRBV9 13 CASSGGLNYGYTF TGTGCCAGCAGCGGGGGGCTGAACTATGGCTACACCTTC
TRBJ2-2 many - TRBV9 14 CASSVAQSSGELFF TGTGCCAGCAGCGTAGCGCAATCTTCCGGGGAGCTGTTTTTT